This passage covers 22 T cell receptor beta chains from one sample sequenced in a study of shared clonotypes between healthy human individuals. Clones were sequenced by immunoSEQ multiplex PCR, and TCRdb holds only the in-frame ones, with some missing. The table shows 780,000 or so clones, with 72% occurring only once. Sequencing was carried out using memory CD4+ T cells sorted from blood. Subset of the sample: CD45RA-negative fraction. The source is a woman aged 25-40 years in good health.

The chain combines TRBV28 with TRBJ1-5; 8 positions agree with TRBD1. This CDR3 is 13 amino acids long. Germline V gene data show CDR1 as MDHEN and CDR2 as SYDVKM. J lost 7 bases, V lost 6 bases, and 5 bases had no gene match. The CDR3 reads CASRGQVGQPQHF. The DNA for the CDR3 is TGTGCCAGCAGGGGACAGGTAGGACAGCCCCAGCATTTT.

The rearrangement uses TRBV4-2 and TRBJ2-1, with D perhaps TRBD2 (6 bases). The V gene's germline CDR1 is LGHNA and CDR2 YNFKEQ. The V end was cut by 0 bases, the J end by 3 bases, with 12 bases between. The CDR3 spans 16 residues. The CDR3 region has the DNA TGTGCCAGCAGCCAAGATCAGGGCGGGAACTACAATGAGCAGTTCTTC. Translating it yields CASSQDQGGNYNEQFF.

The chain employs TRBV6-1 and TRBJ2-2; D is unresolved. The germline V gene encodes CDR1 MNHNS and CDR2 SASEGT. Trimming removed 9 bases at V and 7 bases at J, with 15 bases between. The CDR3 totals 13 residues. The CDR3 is CASYSGVGGELFF. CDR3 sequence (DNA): TGTGCCAGTTACTCGGGCGTCGGCGGGGAGCTGTTTTTT.

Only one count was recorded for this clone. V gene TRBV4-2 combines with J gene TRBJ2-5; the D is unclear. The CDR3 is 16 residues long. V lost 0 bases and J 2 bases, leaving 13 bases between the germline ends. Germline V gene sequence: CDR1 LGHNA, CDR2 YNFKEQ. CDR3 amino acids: CASSQDGTRRQETQYF. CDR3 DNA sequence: TGTGCCAGCAGCCAAGATGGTACAAGACGACAAGAGACCCAGTACTTC.

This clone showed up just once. CDR3 coding DNA: TGTGCCAGCAGCCAAGATCTGGGACAGGGAAATGTCGATGGCAATCAGCCCCAGCATTTT. Protein product: CASSQDLGQGNVDGNQPQHF. The chain employs TRBV14 and TRBJ1-5; TRBD1 matches 9 bases. The junction had 14 bases not matched to a gene; V was cut back by 0 bases and J by 2 bases. The V gene's germline CDR1 is SGHDN and CDR2 FVKESK. CDR3 size: 20 residues.

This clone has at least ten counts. CDR3 coding DNA: TGTGCCAGCGGGCAGGGTCTGAACACTGAAGCTTTCTTT. Protein: CASGQGLNTEAFF. The rearrangement joins TRBV7-9 to TRBJ1-1, with a possible D match to TRBD1 (5 bases). V gave up 8 bases and J gave up 0 bases, with 10 bases separating them. This CDR3 spans 13 amino acids. Germline loops: CDR1 SEHNR, CDR2 FQNEAQ (reference sequence).

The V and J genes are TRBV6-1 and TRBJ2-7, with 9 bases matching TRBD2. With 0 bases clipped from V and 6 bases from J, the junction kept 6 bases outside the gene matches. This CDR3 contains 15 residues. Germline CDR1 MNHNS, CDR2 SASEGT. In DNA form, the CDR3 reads TGTGCCAGCAGTGAAGCCGGGACTAGCTTTTCCGAGCAGTACTTC. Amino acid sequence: CASSEAGTSFSEQYF.

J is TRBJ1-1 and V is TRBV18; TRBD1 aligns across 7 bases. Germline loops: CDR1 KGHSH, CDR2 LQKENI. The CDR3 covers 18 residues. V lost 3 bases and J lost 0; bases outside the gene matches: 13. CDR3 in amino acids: CASSPVGVTGDMNTEAFF. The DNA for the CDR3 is TGTGCCAGCTCACCCGTGGGGGTTACAGGGGACATGAACACTGAAGCTTTCTTT.

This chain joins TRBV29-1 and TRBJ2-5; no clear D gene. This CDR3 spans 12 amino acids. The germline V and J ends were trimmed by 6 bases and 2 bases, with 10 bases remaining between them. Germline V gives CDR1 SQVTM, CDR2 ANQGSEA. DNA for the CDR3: TGCAGCGTGCGAAGGTTTCAAGAGACCCAGTACTTC. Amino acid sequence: CSVRRFQETQYF.

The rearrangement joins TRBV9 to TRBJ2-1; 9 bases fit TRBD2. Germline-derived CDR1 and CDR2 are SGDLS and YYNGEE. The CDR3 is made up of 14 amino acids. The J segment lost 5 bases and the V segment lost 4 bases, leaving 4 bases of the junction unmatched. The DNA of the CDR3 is TGTGCCAGCAGCTGGACTAGCGCCGACAATGAGCAGTTCTTC. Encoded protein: CASSWTSADNEQFF.

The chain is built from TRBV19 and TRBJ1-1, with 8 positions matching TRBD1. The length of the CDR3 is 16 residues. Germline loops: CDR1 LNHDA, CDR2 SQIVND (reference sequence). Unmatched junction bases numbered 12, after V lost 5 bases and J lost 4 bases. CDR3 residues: CASSVHAGGAGTEAFF. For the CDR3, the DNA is TGTGCCAGTAGTGTACACGCAGGGGGCGCTGGCACTGAAGCTTTCTTT.

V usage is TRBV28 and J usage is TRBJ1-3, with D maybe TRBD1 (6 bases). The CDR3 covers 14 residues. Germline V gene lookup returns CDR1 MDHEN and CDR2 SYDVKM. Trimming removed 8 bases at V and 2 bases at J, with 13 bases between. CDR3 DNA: TGTGCCAGCGGACTCGGGACAACTGGAAACACCATATATTTT. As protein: CASGLGTTGNTIYF.

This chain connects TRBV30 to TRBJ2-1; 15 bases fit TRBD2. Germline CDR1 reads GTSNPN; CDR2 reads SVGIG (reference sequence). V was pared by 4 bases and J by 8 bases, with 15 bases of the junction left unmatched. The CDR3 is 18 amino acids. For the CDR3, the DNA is TGTGCCTGGAAACCGGGACTAGCGGGAGGAAGGGTTGTAGATGAGCAGTTCTTC. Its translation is CAWKPGLAGGRVVDEQFF. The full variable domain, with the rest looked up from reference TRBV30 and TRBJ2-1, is SQTIHQWPATLVQPVGSPLSLECTVEGTSNPNLYWYRQAAGRGLQLLFYSVGIGQISSEVPQNLSASRPQDRQFILSSKKLLLSDSGFYLCAWKPGLAGGRVVDEQFFGPGTRLTVL.

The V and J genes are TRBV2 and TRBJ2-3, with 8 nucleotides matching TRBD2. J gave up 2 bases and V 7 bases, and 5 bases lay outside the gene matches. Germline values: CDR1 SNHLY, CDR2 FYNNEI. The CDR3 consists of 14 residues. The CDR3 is CASNALAATDTQYF. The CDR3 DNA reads TGTGCCAGCAACGCACTAGCGGCCACAGATACGCAGTATTTT.

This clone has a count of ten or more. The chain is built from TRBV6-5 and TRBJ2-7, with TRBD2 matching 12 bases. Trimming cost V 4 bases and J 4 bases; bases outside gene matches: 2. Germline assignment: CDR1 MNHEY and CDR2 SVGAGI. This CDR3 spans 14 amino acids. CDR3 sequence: CASSSLAGGYEQYF. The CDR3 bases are TGTGCCAGCAGTTCACTAGCGGGAGGTTACGAGCAGTACTTC.

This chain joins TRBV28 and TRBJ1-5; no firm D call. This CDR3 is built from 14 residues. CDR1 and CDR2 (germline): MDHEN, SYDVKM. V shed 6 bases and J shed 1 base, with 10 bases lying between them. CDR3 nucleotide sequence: TGTGCCAGCAGCCCGGCGGACAGCAATCAGCCCCAGCATTTT. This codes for CASSPADSNQPQHF.

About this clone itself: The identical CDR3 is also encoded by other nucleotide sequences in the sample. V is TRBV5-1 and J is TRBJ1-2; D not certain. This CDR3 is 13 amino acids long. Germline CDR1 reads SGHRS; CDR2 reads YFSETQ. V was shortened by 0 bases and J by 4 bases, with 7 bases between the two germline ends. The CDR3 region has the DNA TGCGCCAGCAGCTTGGAGGGTTCCTATGGCTACACCTTC. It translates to CASSLEGSYGYTF.

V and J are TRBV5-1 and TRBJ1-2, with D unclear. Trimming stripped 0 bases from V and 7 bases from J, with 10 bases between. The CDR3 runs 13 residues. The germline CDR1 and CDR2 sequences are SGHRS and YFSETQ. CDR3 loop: CASSLEGLGGYTF. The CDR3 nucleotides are TGCGCCAGCAGCTTGGAAGGTCTGGGTGGCTACACCTTC. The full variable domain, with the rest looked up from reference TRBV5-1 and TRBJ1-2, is KAGVTQTPRYLIKTRGQQVTLSCSPISGHRSVSWYQQTPGQGLQFLFEYFSETQRNKGNFPGRFSGRQFSNSRSEMNVSTLELGDSALYLCASSLEGLGGYTFGSGTRLTVV.

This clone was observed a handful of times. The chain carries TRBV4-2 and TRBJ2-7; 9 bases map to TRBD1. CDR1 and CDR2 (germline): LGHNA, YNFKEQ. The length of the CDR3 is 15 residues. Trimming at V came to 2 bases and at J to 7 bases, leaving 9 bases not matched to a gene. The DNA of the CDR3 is TGTGCCAGCAGCCAAAAAGGACAGGGGAGACGTGAGCAGTACTTC. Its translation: CASSQKGQGRREQYF.

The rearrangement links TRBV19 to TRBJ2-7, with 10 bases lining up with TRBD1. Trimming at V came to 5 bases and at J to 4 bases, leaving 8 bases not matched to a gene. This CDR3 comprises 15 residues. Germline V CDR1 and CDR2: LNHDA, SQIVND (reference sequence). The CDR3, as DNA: TGTGCCAGTAGTTCTCGGACAGGGGGTGAATACGAGCAGTACTTC. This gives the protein CASSSRTGGEYEQYF.

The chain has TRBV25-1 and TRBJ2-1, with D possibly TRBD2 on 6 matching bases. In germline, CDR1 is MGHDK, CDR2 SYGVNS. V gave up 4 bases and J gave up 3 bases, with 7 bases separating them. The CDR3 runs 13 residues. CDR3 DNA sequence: TGTGCCAGCAGTGGGGGGGACTACAATGAGCAGTTCTTC. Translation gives CASSGGDYNEQFF. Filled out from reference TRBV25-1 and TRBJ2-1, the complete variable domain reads EADIYQTPRYLVIGTGKKITLECSQTMGHDKMYWYQQDPGMELHLIHYSYGVNSTEKGDLSSESTVSRIRTEHFPLTLESARPSHTSQYLCASSGGDYNEQFFGPGTRLTVL.

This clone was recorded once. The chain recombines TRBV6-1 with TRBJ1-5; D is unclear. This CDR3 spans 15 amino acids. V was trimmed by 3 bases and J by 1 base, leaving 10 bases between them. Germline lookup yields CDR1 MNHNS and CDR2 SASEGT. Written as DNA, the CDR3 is TGTGCCAGCAGTGATTTTTTCTCAAGCAATCAGCCCCAGCATTTT. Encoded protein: CASSDFFSSNQPQHF.